This T cell receptor beta chain was identified during a study of cytomegalovirus exposure and HLA in healthy donors. The ends were cut back, 2 bases at V and 7 bases at J, with 17 bases in the middle. Germline V gene data show CDR1 as GTSNPN and CDR2 as SVGIG (reference sequence). The CDR3 length is 15 residues. Both 60 Vbeta primers and 13 Jbeta primers went into the PCR. Only in-frame clones appear in the TCRdb table, and some are missing; sequencing was by immunoSEQ multiplex PCR. Here the sample spans around 69,000 clones, 70% being singletons. The V gene is TRBV30, the J gene TRBJ1-4, with no clear D. This TCR was sampled from a woman aged 50 to 60 in good health and CMV-seropositive. The sample comprised PBMCs. The CDR3 DNA follows: TGTGCCTGGAGTTTCGGGAGGAGGGCGGTTGAAAAACTGTTTTTT. Its protein product is CAWSFGRRAVEKLFF.